Given below is one T cell receptor (beta chain) in context. This entry comes from a study of T cell changes during pregnancy in multiple sclerosis. The CDR3 totals 16 residues. With 3 bases clipped from V and 4 bases from J, the junction kept 4 bases outside the gene matches. The germline V gene encodes CDR1 SGHTA and CDR2 FQGNSA. Assay: immunoSEQ multiplex PCR; the TCRdb copy retains only in-frame clones and omits some. The table has tens of thousands of clones, about 89% seen once; the top ten hold under 0.75%. The sequences come from CD4+ T cells from peripheral blood mononuclear cells, collected in the third trimester of pregnancy. The V and J genes are TRBV7-2 and TRBJ2-2, with 11 bases fitting TRBD1. This TCR came from a female donor in good health, enrolled as a control in a pregnancy study. CDR3: CASSFYGTGGTGELFF. The CDR3 nucleotides are TGTGCCAGCAGCTTTTACGGGACAGGGGGCACCGGGGAGCTGTTTTTT.